The rows below give T cell receptor beta chains drawn from one sample of a study of CD8 T cells in ankylosing spondylitis. TCRdb passed the 5' RACE reads through MiXCR, listing each CDR3 protein once. The sample carries over 400,000 distinct CDR3 sequences, roughly 26% recorded once. Sequencing was carried out using blood, either unsorted or a sorted T cell fraction (not recorded which). These receptors were collected from a male donor with ankylosing spondylitis. CDR3s include the opening cysteine and the closing phenylalanine or tryptophan. The order of the fields is V gene, J gene, clone size, D gene, CDR3 protein, CDR3 DNA. A D gene is named only where the DNA matches it firmly. Clone size is stated in some rows and not others, as once, few, many or a class when expanded.

V: TRBV11-2; J: TRBJ2-5; size: -; D: -; CDR3: CASSLNRRGKETQYF; DNA: TGTGCCAGCAGCTTAAATAGAAGGGGGAAAGAGACCCAGTACTTC
V: TRBV11-2; J: TRBJ2-5; size: -; D: TRBD2; CDR3: CASSLTGLAQETQYF; DNA: TGTGCCAGCAGCTTGACGGGACTAGCGCAAGAGACCCAGTACTTC
V: TRBV20-1; J: TRBJ2-1; size: -; D: TRBD2; CDR3: CSAPSGRRVEQFF; DNA: TGCAGTGCTCCTAGCGGGAGGAGGGTTGAGCAGTTCTTC
V: TRBV5-1; J: TRBJ2-5; size: few; D: -; CDR3: CASSILLGLETQYF; DNA: TGCGCCAGCAGCATTCTACTAGGTTTAGAGACCCAGTACTTC
V: TRBV7-9; J: TRBJ2-1; size: -; D: TRBD1; CDR3: CASSAWTGGSYNEQFF; DNA: TGTGCCAGCAGCGCATGGACAGGGGGCTCTTACAATGAGCAGTTCTTC
V: TRBV7-4; J: TRBJ2-1; size: -; D: TRBD2; CDR3: CASSHVQGLGAYNEQFF; DNA: TGTGCCAGCAGCCACGTCCAAGGACTAGGGGCCTACAATGAGCAGTTCTTC
V: TRBV20-1; J: TRBJ1-5; size: -; D: TRBD1; CDR3: CSGTGENQPQHF; DNA: TGCAGTGGGACAGGGGAAAATCAGCCCCAGCATTTT
V: TRBV24-1; J: TRBJ2-1; size: -; D: -; CDR3: CATLSVLGEQFF; DNA: TGTGCCACATTGTCAGTTTTGGGAGAGCAGTTCTTC
V: TRBV5-4; J: TRBJ1-1; size: -; D: -; CDR3: CASSSRRARGTEAFF; DNA: TGTGCCAGCAGCTCGAGGCGTGCTCGCGGTACTGAAGCTTTCTTT
V: TRBV7-2; J: TRBJ2-2; size: few; D: -; CDR3: CASSHDRPRGELFF; DNA: TGTGCCAGCAGCCACGACAGGCCCCGAGGGGAGCTGTTTTTT
V: TRBV10-3; J: TRBJ2-1; size: -; D: TRBD2; CDR3: CAIRLAGGGDEQFF; DNA: TGTGCCATCAGGCTAGCGGGAGGGGGAGATGAGCAGTTCTTC
V: TRBV20-1; J: TRBJ2-2; size: few; D: TRBD2; CDR3: CSAQSGATNTGELFF; DNA: TGCAGTGCTCAAAGCGGGGCAACGAACACCGGGGAGCTGTTTTTT
V: TRBV7-6; J: TRBJ1-5; size: -; D: -; CDR3: CASSLRRQWVDQPQHF; DNA: TGTGCCAGCAGCTTAAGACGGCAGTGGGTCGATCAGCCCCAGCATTTT
V: TRBV7-2; J: TRBJ2-2; size: -; D: -; CDR3: CASSLEPRYTGELFF; DNA: TGTGCCAGCAGCTTAGAACCGCGGTACACCGGGGAGCTGTTTTTT
V: TRBV24-1; J: TRBJ2-5; size: -; D: -; CDR3: CATSDLSYGNQETQYF; DNA: TGTGCCACCAGTGATCTAAGCTATGGAAATCAAGAGACCCAGTACTTC
V: TRBV6-2/TRBV6-3; J: TRBJ2-5; size: -; D: -; CDR3: CASSYRLETQYF; DNA: TGTGCCAGCAGTTACCGGTTAGAGACCCAGTACTTC
V: TRBV30; J: TRBJ2-1; size: once; D: TRBD2; CDR3: CAWRVAGGSYNEQFF; DNA: TGTGCCTGGAGGGTAGCGGGAGGATCCTACAATGAGCAGTTCTTC
V: TRBV5-1; J: TRBJ2-1; size: -; D: -; CDR3: CASSFQQGSSYNEQFF; DNA: TGCGCCAGCAGCTTTCAACAGGGCAGCTCCTACAATGAGCAGTTCTTC
V: TRBV6-2/TRBV6-3; J: TRBJ2-2; size: few; D: -; CDR3: CASSYQTGDTGELFF; DNA: TGTGCCAGCAGTTACCAAACCGGGGATACCGGGGAGCTGTTTTTT
V: TRBV7-2; J: TRBJ2-1; size: -; D: TRBD2; CDR3: CASSWGSGSSYNEQFF; DNA: TGTGCCAGCAGTTGGGGGAGCGGGAGCTCCTACAATGAGCAGTTCTTC
V: TRBV5-1; J: TRBJ1-1; size: few; D: TRBD1; CDR3: CASSDPGGGTEAFF; DNA: TGCGCCAGCAGCGACCCAGGGGGAGGAACTGAAGCTTTCTTT
V: TRBV6-2/TRBV6-3; J: TRBJ2-1; size: -; D: -; CDR3: CASRRAGGPGSYNEQFF; DNA: TGTGCCAGCAGGAGAGCCGGAGGGCCGGGCTCCTACAATGAGCAGTTCTTC
V: TRBV29-1; J: TRBJ2-2; size: few; D: -; CDR3: CSVEPGNGAGELFF; DNA: TGCAGCGTTGAACCAGGGAATGGGGCCGGGGAGCTGTTTTTT
V: TRBV5-1; J: TRBJ2-1; size: few; D: TRBD2; CDR3: CASSLEASGRVNEQFF; DNA: TGCGCCAGCAGCTTGGAGGCTAGCGGGAGGGTAAATGAGCAGTTCTTC
V: TRBV11-2; J: TRBJ1-6; size: few; D: -; CDR3: CASSFQGSSSYNSPLHF; DNA: TGTGCCAGCAGCTTCCAGGGATCGAGCTCCTATAATTCACCCCTCCACTTT
V: TRBV5-6; J: TRBJ2-2; size: few; D: TRBD2; CDR3: CASSSVQTSADTGELFF; DNA: TGTGCCAGCAGCTCCGTTCAGACTAGCGCGGACACCGGGGAGCTGTTTTTT
V: TRBV19; J: TRBJ2-3; size: -; D: TRBD1; CDR3: CASSTDRADTQYF; DNA: TGTGCCAGTAGTACCGACAGGGCAGATACGCAGTATTTT
V: TRBV3-1; J: TRBJ2-7; size: few; D: -; CDR3: CASSQDLITVYEQYF; DNA: TGTGCCAGCAGCCAAGATCTGATTACCGTCTACGAGCAGTACTTC
V: TRBV6-1; J: TRBJ2-7; size: -; D: -; CDR3: CASSPNSPYEQYF; DNA: TGTGCCAGCAGTCCAAACAGCCCCTACGAGCAGTACTTC
V: TRBV5-1; J: TRBJ2-5; size: -; D: TRBD1; CDR3: CASSLGDREEETQYF; DNA: TGCGCCAGCAGCTTGGGGGACAGGGAGGAGGAGACCCAGTACTTC
V: TRBV20-1; J: TRBJ1-2; size: few; D: -; CDR3: CSPGGANYGYTF; DNA: TGCAGTCCGGGGGGGGCTAACTATGGCTACACCTTC
V: TRBV12-3/TRBV12-4; J: TRBJ2-3; size: -; D: -; CDR3: CPSSLGLGGGSDTQYF; DNA: TGTCCCAGCAGTTTAGGCCTCGGGGGAGGATCAGATACGCAGTATTTT
V: TRBV5-1; J: TRBJ2-1; size: -; D: -; CDR3: CASRPGGDEQFF; DNA: TGCGCCAGCAGACCGGGGGGCGATGAGCAGTTCTTC
V: TRBV15; J: TRBJ2-2; size: -; D: TRBD1; CDR3: CATSRGDRDTGELFF; DNA: TGTGCCACCAGCAGAGGGGACAGGGACACCGGGGAGCTGTTTTTT
V: TRBV5-1; J: TRBJ1-1; size: -; D: TRBD1; CDR3: CASSPGQGGEPTEAFF; DNA: TGCGCCAGCAGCCCTGGACAGGGGGGAGAACCCACTGAAGCTTTCTTT
V: TRBV25-1; J: TRBJ2-5; size: few; D: -; CDR3: CASSAQGWSVETQYF; DNA: TGTGCCAGCAGTGCACAGGGATGGAGTGTGGAGACCCAGTACTTC
V: TRBV10-1; J: TRBJ2-1; size: few; D: TRBD2; CDR3: CASSGTSPYNEQFF; DNA: TGCGCCAGCAGTGGGACTAGTCCTTACAATGAGCAGTTCTTC
V: TRBV3-1; J: TRBJ2-5; size: -; D: TRBD2; CDR3: CASSQDHPGTSGQETQYF; DNA: TGTGCCAGCAGCCAAGATCATCCCGGGACTAGCGGACAAGAGACCCAGTACTTC
V: TRBV20-1; J: TRBJ2-2; size: -; D: TRBD1; CDR3: CSARTGGFGELFF; DNA: TGCAGTGCTAGAACAGGGGGCTTCGGGGAGCTGTTTTTT
V: TRBV12-3/TRBV12-4; J: TRBJ2-1; size: -; D: -; CDR3: CASSQSGVSSYNEQFF; DNA: TGTGCCAGCAGCCAGTCGGGGGTGAGCTCCTACAATGAGCAGTTCTTC
V: TRBV27; J: TRBJ1-4; size: -; D: -; CDR3: CASSLGSRNEKLFF; DNA: TGTGCCAGCAGTTTAGGCAGTAGAAATGAAAAACTGTTTTTT
V: TRBV12-3/TRBV12-4; J: TRBJ1-1; size: few; D: TRBD1; CDR3: CASIAADRDHTEAFF; DNA: TGTGCCAGCATCGCCGCGGACAGGGACCACACTGAAGCTTTCTTT
V: TRBV18; J: TRBJ1-1; size: once; D: -; CDR3: CASSSGTDGTEAFF; DNA: TGTGCCAGCTCATCCGGGACCGACGGGACTGAAGCTTTCTTT
V: TRBV4-2; J: TRBJ2-3; size: many; D: TRBD1; CDR3: CASSQGQGATDTQYF; DNA: TGTGCCAGCAGCCAAGGCCAGGGGGCCACAGATACGCAGTATTTT
V: TRBV20-1; J: TRBJ2-1; size: -; D: TRBD2; CDR3: CSARESLAGAGNEQFF; DNA: TGCAGTGCTAGAGAATCACTAGCGGGAGCGGGTAATGAGCAGTTCTTC
V: TRBV12-3/TRBV12-4; J: TRBJ1-5; size: few; D: -; CDR3: CASSFRTAKYQPQHF; DNA: TGTGCCAGCAGTTTTCGGACAGCTAAATATCAGCCCCAGCATTTT
V: TRBV7-9; J: TRBJ1-5; size: few; D: -; CDR3: CASSKDGQPHQPQHF; DNA: TGTGCCAGCAGCAAGGACGGTCAACCCCATCAGCCCCAGCATTTT
V: TRBV15; J: TRBJ2-1; size: few; D: TRBD2; CDR3: CATSRGDSGLNNEQFF; DNA: TGTGCCACCAGCAGAGGTGATAGCGGGCTTAATAATGAGCAGTTCTTC
V: TRBV5-1; J: TRBJ2-1; size: few; D: TRBD2; CDR3: CASSPLAGGQNNEQFF; DNA: TGCGCCAGCAGCCCTCTAGCGGGAGGGCAGAACAATGAGCAGTTCTTC
V: TRBV9; J: TRBJ1-2; size: once; D: -; CDR3: CASSVALADYGYTF; DNA: TGTGCCAGCAGCGTAGCGTTGGCAGACTATGGCTACACCTTC
V: TRBV6-1; J: TRBJ1-5; size: once; D: -; CDR3: CASSEGRGLNSNQPQHF; DNA: TGTGCCAGCAGTGAAGGCCGGGGCTTAAATAGCAATCAGCCCCAGCATTTT
V: TRBV6-1; J: TRBJ1-5; size: -; D: TRBD1; CDR3: CASDTGAYQPQHF; DNA: TGTGCCAGCGATACAGGGGCTTATCAGCCCCAGCATTTT
V: TRBV20-1; J: TRBJ2-5; size: -; D: TRBD2; CDR3: CSAQLAGVQETQYF; DNA: TGCAGTGCTCAACTAGCGGGAGTCCAAGAGACCCAGTACTTC
V: TRBV30; J: TRBJ2-1; size: -; D: -; CDR3: CAWRGSSYNEQFF; DNA: TGTGCCTGGAGGGGGAGCTCCTACAATGAGCAGTTCTTC
V: TRBV5-1; J: TRBJ2-5; size: few; D: -; CDR3: CASREGRQETQYF; DNA: TGCGCCAGCAGAGAGGGGAGGCAAGAGACCCAGTACTTC